The 4 T cell receptor beta chains given below trace back to one sample, sequenced in a study of T cell changes during pregnancy in multiple sclerosis. The protocol was immunoSEQ multiplex PCR, while the TCRdb copy is restricted to in-frame clones and leaves out a portion. The data show about 50,000 clones, almost 90% seen once. Here the sequenced sample was peripheral blood, taken after pregnancy. All receptors derive from a female donor in good health, enrolled as a control in a pregnancy study.

CDR3 DNA: TGTGCCAGCAGCAGGGGCCGCCGTTGGACTAACTATGGCTACACCTTC. Translating it yields CASSRGRRWTNYGYTF. The chain recombines TRBV27 with TRBJ1-2; tentatively, D is TRBD1 (6 bases). CDR1 is MNHEY, CDR2 SMNVEV, per germline (reference sequence). The CDR3 consists of 16 residues. Deletions cut 6 bases from V and 0 bases from J, with 17 bases between.

The chain has TRBV19 and TRBJ2-1; D may be TRBD2 (7 bases). The CDR3 totals 18 residues. V lost 1 base to trimming and J lost 4 bases, with 20 bases between them. Germline V lookup: CDR1 LNHDA, CDR2 SQIVND (reference sequence). The CDR3: CASSIGGLAASPYNEQFF. The CDR3 bases are TGTGCCAGTAGTATAGGGGGGCTAGCGGCATCCCCTTACAATGAGCAGTTCTTC.

This clone was picked up one time. The rearrangement links TRBV4-3 to TRBJ2-2, with TRBD2 matching 9 bases. The CDR3 has 14 amino acids. Trimming at V came to 4 bases and at J to 6 bases, leaving 3 bases not matched to a gene. Germline CDR1 reads LGHNA; CDR2 reads YSLEER. The CDR3 bases are TGCGCCAGCAGCCTGGGACTAGCCGCCGGGGAGCTGTTTTTT. Encoded protein: CASSLGLAAGELFF.

This chain links TRBV9 with TRBJ2-1; 9 nucleotides agree with TRBD2. The V segment lost 4 bases and the J segment 0 bases; nucleotides outside the gene matches: 14. This CDR3 has 19 amino acids. Germline values: CDR1 SGDLS, CDR2 YYNGEE. CDR3 in DNA: TGTGCCAGCAGCCATCCACAGGGCGGGGGGGTGATCTCCTACAATGAGCAGTTCTTC. The encoded protein is CASSHPQGGGVISYNEQFF.